A single sample gave rise to the 32 T cell receptor beta chains below, sequenced in a study of control samples from healthy donors and cancer patients. This table comes from immunoSEQ multiplex PCR, and its TCRdb copy is limited to in-frame clones, with some not included. The profile shows tens of thousands of clones, 85% to 90% of them singletons. Material for sequencing was PBMCs. These receptors came from a woman aged 55 to 70 with head and neck cancer.

The rearrangement joins TRBV6-2 or TRBV6-3 to TRBJ1-5; possibly TRBD1 for D (6 bases). Trimming pared 0 bases from V and 2 bases from J, leaving 14 bases between. Germline CDR1 is MNHEY and CDR2 is SVGEGT. This CDR3 is 17 amino acids long. CDR3 coding DNA: TGTGCCAGCAGTTACTCATTCGGGGCAGGGGGCAATCAGCCCCAGCATTTT. It codes for CASSYSFGAGGNQPQHF.

This clone was detected only once. This rearrangement joins TRBV14 to TRBJ2-7; TRBD2 agrees at 12 bases. The V gene end was trimmed by 4 bases and the J gene end by 5 bases; junction bases not matched to a gene: 6. Germline-derived CDR1 and CDR2 are SGHDN and FVKESK. This CDR3 has 15 amino acids. In DNA, the CDR3 is TGTGCCAGCAGCCGCCGACTAGCGGGAGTGAACGAGCAGTACTTC. Translating it yields CASSRRLAGVNEQYF. Full variable domain (remainder filled in from reference TRBV14 and TRBJ2-7): EAGVTQFPSHSVIEKGQTVTLRCDPISGHDNLYWYRRVMGKEIKFLLHFVKESKQDESGMPNNRFLAERTGGTYSTLKVQPAELEDSGVYFCASSRRLAGVNEQYFGPGTRLTVT.

The rearrangement links TRBV5-1 to TRBJ2-3; perhaps TRBD2 as D (6 bases). From germline, CDR1 is SGHRS and CDR2 YFSETQ. V shed 4 bases and J shed 1 base, with 13 bases lying between them. There are 15 residues in the CDR3. This CDR3 reads CASSPTSVGTDTQYF. DNA of the CDR3: TGCGCCAGCAGCCCGACTAGTGTCGGCACAGATACGCAGTATTTT. Full variable domain (outside the CDR3, taken from reference TRBV5-1 and TRBJ2-3): KAGVTQTPRYLIKTRGQQVTLSCSPISGHRSVSWYQQTPGQGLQFLFEYFSETQRNKGNFPGRFSGRQFSNSRSEMNVSTLELGDSALYLCASSPTSVGTDTQYFGPGTRLTVL.

The chain carries TRBV28 and TRBJ2-2; the match to TRBD1 covers 8 bases. The length of the CDR3 is 15 residues. Per the germline V gene, CDR1 is MDHEN and CDR2 is SYDVKM. Germline trimming cut 2 bases from V and 6 bases from J; bases unmatched to any gene: 5. The CDR3 nucleotides read TGTGCCAGCAGTTTACCGGACAGGGCGGCCGGGGAGCTGTTTTTT. This sequence encodes CASSLPDRAAGELFF. Drawing the rest from reference TRBV28 and TRBJ2-2, the complete variable domain is DVKVTQSSRYLVKRTGEKVFLECVQDMDHENMFWYRQDPGLGLRLIYFSYDVKMKEKGDIPEGYSVSREKKERFSLILESASTNQTSMYLCASSLPDRAAGELFFGEGSRLTVL.

The J gene is TRBJ2-5, the V gene TRBV5-6; 10 bases fit TRBD1. The J segment lost 2 bases and the V segment lost 0 bases, leaving 7 bases of the junction unmatched. This CDR3 spans 17 amino acids. Germline values: CDR1 SGHDT, CDR2 YYEEEE. This CDR3 reads CASSLEFRTGGQETQYF. The CDR3 bases are TGTGCCAGCAGCTTGGAGTTTAGGACAGGGGGACAAGAGACCCAGTACTTC.

The chain carries TRBV10-2 and TRBJ1-1; D ambiguous. CDR3 length: 11 amino acids. V lost 7 bases to trimming and J lost 1 base, with 4 bases between them. CDR1 and CDR2 (germline): WSHSY, SAAADI. DNA of the CDR3: TGCGCCAGCACTCAGAACACTGAAGCTTTCTTT. As protein: CASTQNTEAFF.

V gene TRBV6-4 combines with J gene TRBJ2-2; 7 bases map to TRBD2. V dropped 0 bases and J dropped 1; count of bases not matched to a gene: 2. This CDR3 contains 16 residues. CDR1 and CDR2 from the germline V gene are MRHNA and SNTAGT. The CDR3 sequence is CASSDSASGNTGELFF. The CDR3 DNA follows: TGTGCCAGCAGTGACTCAGCTAGCGGGAACACCGGGGAGCTGTTTTTT.

V gene TRBV27 combines with J gene TRBJ2-5; D unresolved. Germline V gives CDR1 MNHEY, CDR2 SMNVEV (reference sequence). This CDR3 comprises 14 residues. V shed 5 bases and J shed 0 bases, with 10 bases lying between them. This chain's CDR3 is CASSAGWDQETQYF. DNA of the CDR3: TGTGCCAGCAGTGCCGGGTGGGACCAAGAGACCCAGTACTTC.

This chain's CDR3 is CASSMVSSGQETQYF. CDR3 nucleotide sequence: TGCGCCAGCAGCATGGTGTCTAGCGGACAAGAGACCCAGTACTTC. The chain is built from TRBV5-1 and TRBJ2-5; TRBD2 matches at 7 bases. The CDR3 covers 15 residues. Per the germline V gene, CDR1 is SGHRS and CDR2 is YFSETQ. The trim removed 4 bases at V and 2 bases at J, leaving 8 bases unmatched.

V gene TRBV5-4 combines with J gene TRBJ2-5; 7 bases line up with TRBD1. CDR1 SGHNT and CDR2 YYREEE come from the germline V gene (reference sequence). Trimming took 0 bases from V and 5 from J; bases not matched to a gene: 4. The CDR3 length is 14 residues. The CDR3 DNA reads as TGTGCCAGCAGCTTGGAGGGACAGTGGGAGACCCAGTACTTC. Its protein product is CASSLEGQWETQYF. Drawing the rest from reference TRBV5-4 and TRBJ2-5, the complete variable domain is ETGVTQSPTHLIKTRGQQVTLRCSSQSGHNTVSWYQQALGQGPQFIFQYYREEENGRGNFPPRFSGLQFPNYSSELNVNALELDDSALYLCASSLEGQWETQYFGPGTRLLVL.

V usage is TRBV6-5 and J usage is TRBJ2-7; D is perhaps TRBD2 (5 bases). The CDR3 is 12 residues long. V gave up 7 bases and J gave up 0 bases, with 7 bases separating them. CDR1 MNHEY and CDR2 SVGAGI come from the germline V gene. The CDR3 DNA reads TGTGCCAGCACCGGACTCTCCTACGAGCAGTACTTC. Translated: CASTGLSYEQYF.

The chain is built from TRBV2 and TRBJ1-2, with D uncertain. This CDR3 has 14 amino acids. V was clipped by 8 bases and J by 4 bases, with 17 bases between them. The germline V gene encodes CDR1 SNHLY and CDR2 FYNNEI. The CDR3 region is CASGQRTGGYGYTF. The CDR3 DNA follows: TGTGCCAGCGGTCAGAGGACGGGAGGCTATGGCTACACCTTC.

J is TRBJ1-5 and V is TRBV2; TRBD1 might be the D (5 bases). The length of the CDR3 is 15 residues. Germline V gene data show CDR1 as SNHLY and CDR2 as FYNNEI. Trimming took off 5 bases at V and 0 bases at J, with 11 bases between the two ends. The CDR3 reads CASSPDSNSNQPQHF. The CDR3 DNA follows: TGTGCCAGCAGTCCCGACAGCAATAGCAATCAGCCCCAGCATTTT. The full variable domain, with the rest looked up from reference TRBV2 and TRBJ1-5, is EPEVTQTPSHQVTQMGQEVILRCVPISNHLYFYWYRQILGQKVEFLVSFYNNEISEKSEIFDDQFSVERPDGSNFTLKIRSTKLEDSAMYFCASSPDSNSNQPQHFGDGTRLSIL.

V is TRBV19 and J is TRBJ1-5; a weak D match, TRBD1 (6 bases). V was shortened by 6 bases and J by 0 bases, with 12 bases between the two germline ends. The CDR3 loop spans 15 amino acids. Germline assignment: CDR1 LNHDA and CDR2 SQIVND (reference sequence). CDR3 in DNA: TGTGCCAGTAGACTACAGGGTAATAGCAATCAGCCCCAGCATTTT. It specifies CASRLQGNSNQPQHF.

The chain combines TRBV27 with TRBJ2-2, with 13 bases aligning to TRBD2. Trimming at V came to 4 bases and at J to 7 bases, leaving 12 bases not matched to a gene. CDR1 and CDR2 (germline): MNHEY, SMNVEV (reference sequence). CDR3 length equals 18 residues. This CDR3 is CASSSGYGLAGAVGELFF. The CDR3 DNA follows: TGTGCCAGCAGTTCTGGATATGGACTAGCGGGAGCGGTCGGGGAGCTGTTTTTT.

V gene TRBV6-5 combines with J gene TRBJ2-1; TRBD2 aligns across 8 bases. The CDR3 runs to 15 residues. With V trimmed by 5 bases and J by 0 bases, 3 bases remained unmatched. The germline V gene encodes CDR1 MNHEY and CDR2 SVGAGI. CDR3 amino acids: CASSTTSGSYNEQFF. The CDR3 DNA reads as TGTGCCAGCAGTACAACTAGCGGCTCCTACAATGAGCAGTTCTTC.

This chain connects TRBV7-2 to TRBJ2-3; D uncertain. Trimming shortened V by 4 bases and J by 7 bases, and 12 bases separated the two germline ends. The germline V gene has CDR1 SGHTA and CDR2 FQGNSA. The CDR3 length is 13 residues. CDR3 DNA sequence: TGTGCCAGCAGCTCTATGACCTATAATACGCAGTATTTT. Amino acids: CASSSMTYNTQYF.

V is TRBV11-1 and J is TRBJ2-7; no clear D. Germline CDR1 reads SGHAT; CDR2 reads FQDESV (reference sequence). The CDR3 loop spans 14 amino acids. V lost 0 bases and J 3 bases, leaving 9 bases between the germline ends. The CDR3 DNA follows: TGTGCCAGCAGCTTAGCCCAGGCTAGCTACGAGCAGTACTTC. Translation: CASSLAQASYEQYF.

V and J are TRBV7-2 and TRBJ2-3; 10 bases map to TRBD2. Germline-derived CDR1 and CDR2 are SGHTA and FQGNSA. J lost 6 bases, V lost 4 bases, and 10 bases had no gene match. The CDR3 runs to 16 residues. CDR3 protein: CASSSPSGSNLDTQYF. The CDR3 DNA reads TGTGCCAGCAGCTCTCCTAGCGGGAGCAACTTGGATACGCAGTATTTT. The complete variable domain, with remaining parts taken from reference TRBV7-2 and TRBJ2-3, reads GAGVSQSPSNKVTEKGKDVELRCDPISGHTALYWYRQSLGQGLEFLIYFQGNSAPDKSGLPSDRFSAERTGGSVSTLTIQRTQQEDSAVYLCASSSPSGSNLDTQYFGPGTRLTVL.

The chain recombines TRBV6-1 with TRBJ1-3; a weak D match, TRBD1 (5 bases). This CDR3 is 15 amino acids long. The ends were cut back, 5 bases at V and 5 bases at J, with 16 bases in the middle. Germline lookup yields CDR1 MNHNS and CDR2 SASEGT. The CDR3 region is CASSPSGWARNTIYF. The CDR3 region has the DNA TGTGCCAGCAGTCCCTCAGGGTGGGCGAGAAACACCATATATTTT.

The J gene is TRBJ1-1, the V gene TRBV15, with 7 bases fitting TRBD1. Looked up from germline, CDR1 is LNHNV and CDR2 is YYDKDF (reference sequence). With 7 bases clipped from V and 5 bases from J, the junction kept 19 bases outside the gene matches. The CDR3 sequence is 17 residues long. The DNA for the CDR3 is TGTGCCACCACCAGGGGGGAGACAGGGAGAAGGCAAACTGAAGCTTTCTTT. Amino acids: CATTRGETGRRQTEAFF.

V gene TRBV5-4 combines with J gene TRBJ1-6; 10 bases line up with TRBD1. After removal of 5 bases from V and 7 bases from J, the junction contained 3 bases not matched to a gene. This CDR3 has 14 residues. Germline values: CDR1 SGHNT, CDR2 YYREEE (reference sequence). The CDR3 DNA is TGTGCCAGCAGTCGGGACAGGGGAAATTCACCCCTCCACTTT. It encodes CASSRDRGNSPLHF.

The V and J genes are TRBV5-1 and TRBJ2-7, with 8 bases that match TRBD1. The length of the CDR3 is 14 residues. J gave up 2 bases and V 4 bases, and 5 bases lay outside the gene matches. Per germline, CDR1 SGHRS and CDR2 YFSETQ. The CDR3 nucleotides read TGCGCCAGCAGCCGAAACAGGGGGGCCTACGAGCAGTACTTC. This translates into CASSRNRGAYEQYF.

This chain uses TRBV6-6 with TRBJ2-1; TRBD2 matches at 11 bases. CDR3 length: 14 amino acids. Per germline, CDR1 MNHNY and CDR2 SVGAGI (reference sequence). With 6 bases clipped from V and 6 bases from J, the junction kept 4 bases outside the gene matches. Written as DNA, the CDR3 is TGTGCCAGCAGCCCTAGCGGGAGGCGCAATGAGCAGTTCTTC. Translating gives CASSPSGRRNEQFF.

V gene TRBV27 combines with J gene TRBJ1-5, with D hard to call. Trimming shortened V by 10 bases and J by 2 bases, and 24 bases separated the two germline ends. This CDR3 comprises 17 residues. CDR1 and CDR2 (germline): MNHEY, SMNVEV (reference sequence). The CDR3 sequence: CAINIPGPDWCNQPQHF. The DNA for the CDR3 is TGTGCCATCAACATTCCCGGGCCCGATTGGTGCAATCAGCCCCAGCATTTT.

The rearrangement links TRBV5-1 to TRBJ2-5; possibly TRBD1 or TRBD2 for D (9 bases each). Trimming took off 4 bases at V and 1 base at J, with 23 bases between the two ends. Germline values: CDR1 SGHRS, CDR2 YFSETQ. The CDR3 loop spans 18 amino acids. The CDR3 protein is CASSPQGAYSGSQETQYF. The CDR3 DNA reads as TGCGCCAGCAGCCCACAGGGGGCGTATAGCGGGAGCCAAGAGACCCAGTACTTC.

The genes are TRBV19 and TRBJ2-4, with TRBD1 matching over 7 bases. Germline V gene sequence: CDR1 LNHDA, CDR2 SQIVND (reference sequence). This CDR3 spans 14 amino acids. V shed 6 bases, J shed 5 bases, and the junction held 7 bases outside the gene matches. The DNA for the CDR3 is TGTGCCAGTAGCTACCGGGACAGACAAAACATTCAGTACTTC. This sequence encodes CASSYRDRQNIQYF.

The chain employs TRBV30 and TRBJ1-5; D is unresolved. Trimming removed 0 bases from V and 0 bases from J, with 9 bases in between. CDR3 length: 15 amino acids. In germline, CDR1 is GTSNPN, CDR2 SVGIG (reference sequence). Here the CDR3 DNA reads TGTGCCTGGAGTGTACGGCTAGCTAGCAATCAGCCCCAGCATTTT. This gives the protein CAWSVRLASNQPQHF.

In its sample, this clone was seen a few times. The rearrangement joins TRBV7-2 to TRBJ1-5; 7 bases line up with TRBD1. The CDR3 is 15 residues long. Germline V gene lookup returns CDR1 SGHTA and CDR2 FQGNSA. V lost 0 bases to trimming and J lost 4 bases; unmatched junction nucleotides: 3. The CDR3 coding sequence is TGTGCCAGCAGCTTAGCGGGACAGCTTAATCAGCCCCAGCATTTT. This gives the protein CASSLAGQLNQPQHF.

The CDR3 spells CASSETGSTDTQYF. The CDR3 DNA sequence: TGTGCCAGCAGTGAAACCGGAAGCACAGATACGCAGTATTTT. The chain is built from TRBV6-4 and TRBJ2-3; D remains unclear. The CDR3 spans 14 residues. Germline loops: CDR1 MRHNA, CDR2 SNTAGT. The V end was cut by 3 bases, the J end by 0 bases, with 7 bases between.

This clone was recorded once. This CDR3 is CASSAGLAGGQRYEQYF. The DNA for the CDR3 is TGCGCCAGCAGCGCCGGACTAGCGGGAGGGCAGAGATACGAGCAGTACTTC. The chain couples TRBV5-1 to TRBJ2-7; TRBD2 matches 15 bases. CDR1 is SGHRS and CDR2 is YFSETQ in the germline V gene. This CDR3 has 17 residues. Trimming cost V 4 bases and J 4 bases; bases outside gene matches: 9.

This clone was seen ten or more times. The chain joins TRBV28 to TRBJ2-5; 9 bases fit TRBD1. CDR3 length: 14 residues. From germline, CDR1 is MDHEN and CDR2 SYDVKM. The ends lost 5 bases at V and 3 bases at J; junction bases unmatched: 4. CDR3 amino acids: CASSPRTGEETQYF. The DNA for the CDR3 is TGTGCCAGCAGTCCGAGGACAGGGGAAGAGACCCAGTACTTC.